The table lists the clone carrying this TCR beta chain with a few counts. Antigen specificity is unknown. This sample is part of a study of early T cells in non-severe SARS-CoV-2 infection. Study outcomes and limitations: Matching against VDJdb likely underestimated virus-specific expansions, favoring anti-spike CD8.

Germline trimming cut 10 bases from V and 0 bases from J; bases unmatched to any gene: 6. The CDR3 is 13 amino acids. CDR1 and CDR2 from the germline V gene are MNHEY and SVGAGI. TCRdb recomputed calls from the 5' RACE reads with MiXCR, one row per CDR3 protein. The table lists tens of thousands of distinct CDR3 sequences, roughly 5.5% of them singletons. The chain has TRBV6-5 and TRBJ2-7; 7 nucleotides line up with TRBD1. Sequencing was done on a sample of whole blood. The source is an adult who was a healthcare worker with PCR-confirmed SARS-CoV-2 infection or an uninfected control (not recorded which). The CDR3 is CATGTANSYEQYF. The CDR3, as DNA: TGTGCCACTGGGACAGCGAACTCCTACGAGCAGTACTTC.